The next 10 T cell receptor beta chains were all read from a single sample in a study of CD8+ T cells in alopecia areata. RNA, once extracted, was reverse transcribed into cDNA for use as the sequencing template. Clones were read by immunoSEQ multiplex PCR, and TCRdb kept only the in-frame ones, dropping some. The sample holds about 110,000 clones, and no clone turns up only once. Sequencing used lesional skin. The receptors shown here come from a C3H/HeJ mouse with alopecia areata. The strain's MHC: H2-k.

This clone has just a few counts. Gene names and germline refer to mouse. Coverage ceases 4 residues before the CDR3 finishes, and the germline J gene fills in the end. The chain is built from TRBV13-3 and TRBJ2-4, with 13 nucleotides matching TRBD2. Looked up from germline, CDR1 is NNHDY and CDR2 is SYVADS. With V trimmed by 5 bases and J by 2 bases, 11 bases remained unmatched. The CDR3 is made up of 18 amino acids. The CDR3 here is CASSPLRDWGGDQNTLYF. The covered CDR3 bases are TGTGCCAGCAGCCCCCTCCGGGACTGGGGGGGGGATCAAAAC.

This clone was seen more than once but under ten times. The gene names here belong to mouse. Read coverage stops 4 residues before the CDR3 terminus; the germline J gene supplies the remainder. The identical CDR3 is also encoded by other nucleotide sequences in the sample. The rearrangement uses TRBV5 and TRBJ2-7; 10 positions agree with TRBD2. This CDR3 has 14 residues. Per germline, CDR1 LGHNA and CDR2 YNLKQL (reference sequence). CDR3 sequence: CASSPRLGGYEQYF. The sequenced part of the CDR3 DNA is TGTGCCAGCAGCCCTCGACTGGGGGGATAT.

This clone was seen a handful of times. Any gene name here is a mouse gene name. With the read ending 4 residues before the CDR3 end, the germline J gene is used to fill in that end. V usage is TRBV13-3 and J usage is TRBJ1-1; D remains ambiguous. Germline lookup yields CDR1 NNHDY and CDR2 SYVADS. The CDR3 loop spans 14 amino acids. V lost 2 bases, J lost 3 bases, and 11 bases lay in between. The CDR3 here is CASSEWGEDTEVFF. CDR3 bases read: TGTGCCAGCAGTGAGTGGGGAGAAGACACA.

As to this clone: Each gene name is a mouse one. The read falls 4 residues short of the CDR3 end, and the missing part is taken from the germline J gene. The gene calls are TRBV1 and TRBJ2-1; 9 bases are shared with TRBD2. Germline loops: CDR1 NSQYPW, CDR2 LRSPGD (reference sequence). Germline trimming cut 3 bases from V and 4 bases from J; bases unmatched to any gene: 7. This CDR3 has 16 residues. The part of the CDR3 DNA that was read is TGCACCTGCAGTGCCCTGGGGGGGTCCTTTTATGCT. Protein: CTCSALGGSFYA. The full CDR3 sequence reads CTCSALGGSFYAEQFF. The entire variable domain, with the rest obtained from reference TRBV1 and TRBJ2-1, is as follows: VTLLEQNPRWRLVPRGQAVNLRCILKNSQYPWMSWYQQDLQKQLQWLFTLRSPGDKEVKSLPGADYLATRVTDTELRLQVANMSQGRTLYCTCSALGGSFYAEQFFGPGTRLTVL.

This clone was observed many times. Gene and germline names: mouse. The read ends 4 residues before the CDR3 terminus; that terminus is restored from the germline J gene. This chain joins TRBV13-3 and TRBJ2-4; 10 bases agree with TRBD2. This CDR3 has 15 residues. With V trimmed by 3 bases and J by 2 bases, 3 bases remained unmatched. Germline V gene data show CDR1 as NNHDY and CDR2 as SYVADS. CDR3 region: CASSVGLGDQNTLYF. CDR3 DNA, as far as it was read: TGTGCCAGCAGTGTTGGACTGGGGGATCAAAAC.

Points on this clone: Germline and genes here are mouse. The read falls 4 residues short of the CDR3 end, and the missing part is taken from the germline J gene. The chain joins TRBV13-3 to TRBJ2-1, with 8 bases matching TRBD2. The CDR3 runs 14 residues. V was clipped by 4 bases and J by 2 bases; unmatched bases: 2. Per the germline V gene, CDR1 is NNHDY and CDR2 is SYVADS. The part of the CDR3 DNA that was read is TGTGCCAGCAGTCTGGGGGGTGACTATGCT. This encodes CASSLGGDYA. The complete CDR3 protein is CASSLGGDYAEQFF.

This clone was observed a handful of times. Genes and germline are mouse. The read stops 4 residues short of the end of the CDR3; the missing end is completed from the germline J gene. This sequence joins TRBV1 and TRBJ1-2; TRBD1 matches at 8 bases. Unmatched junction bases numbered 4, after V lost 3 bases and J lost 1 base. The germline CDR1 and CDR2 sequences are NSQYPW and LRSPGD (reference sequence). This CDR3 has 15 amino acids. CDR3 residues: CTCSARQGLNSDYTF. Partial CDR3 DNA: TGCACCTGCAGTGCCCGACAGGGGTTAAACTCC.

To note about this clone: Gene names denote mouse genes. CDR3 DNA (partial): TGCACCTGCAGTGAGGGACTGCACTAT. Protein product: CTCSEGLHY. In full, the CDR3 is CTCSEGLHYEQYF. The rearrangement joins TRBV1 to TRBJ2-7, with 7 bases fitting TRBD2. Coverage ceases 4 residues before the CDR3 finishes, and the germline J gene fills in the end. The germline CDR1 and CDR2 sequences are NSQYPW and LRSPGD (reference sequence). The CDR3 runs to 13 residues. V lost 4 bases and J lost 3; bases outside the gene matches: 3.

This clone was counted many times. Mouse germline and gene names are used. The CDR3 end is not reached by the read, which stops 4 residues before it; the germline J gene fills it in. This chain joins TRBV13-3 and TRBJ2-3; 7 bases fit TRBD1. J was trimmed by 1 base and V by 6 bases; bases with no gene match: 2. This CDR3 is built from 13 residues. Germline CDR1 is NNHDY and CDR2 is SYVADS. CDR3 sequence: CASNRGGAETLYF. The sequenced part of the CDR3 DNA is TGTGCCAGCAACAGGGGTGGTGCAGAA.

Notes on this clone: Relative to the germline gene, one junction end is altered; a read error may explain this. The listed genes are named as in mouse. The read halts 4 residues ahead of the CDR3 end, with the missing end drawn from the germline J gene. The chain couples TRBV13-1 to TRBJ1-4; the match to TRBD1 covers 10 bases. The CDR3 has 15 amino acids. Germline-derived CDR1 and CDR2 are NSHNY and SYGAGN. The CDR3 sequence is CSSRAGTGEDERLFF. The covered CDR3 bases are TGTTCCAGCAGGGCCGGGACAGGGGAGGACGAA.